The sample holds a few counts of the clone carrying this TCR beta chain. Its specificity is unknown. Described time point: pre-sensitization, week 0. The treatment: therapeutic diphenylcyclopropenone sensitization with weekly scalp DPC. TCRdb used MiXCR to reprocess the RACE reads, holding one entry per CDR3 protein. The repertoire holds 300,000 to 450,000 distinct CDR3 sequences, with around 5.5% as singletons. These data belong to a study of human T cells and chemical hapten exposure. Findings and caveats of the study: TCRs above 1 in 1000 frequency stayed constant with DPC sensitization.

V shed 6 bases and J shed 8 bases, with 13 bases lying between them. The CDR3 loop spans 13 amino acids. The specimen was whole blood, collected in connection with sensitization to the hapten diphenylcyclopropenone (DPC). This TCR derives from a woman aged 18 to 35 with alopecia areata. Some clones in this sample may be carry-over from other donors' samples. This chain connects TRBV12-3 or TRBV12-4 to TRBJ1-4; no firm D call. CDR3 loop: CASRPVLSEKLFF. The CDR3 region has the DNA TGTGCCAGCAGACCCGTCCTGTCGGAAAAACTGTTTTTT.